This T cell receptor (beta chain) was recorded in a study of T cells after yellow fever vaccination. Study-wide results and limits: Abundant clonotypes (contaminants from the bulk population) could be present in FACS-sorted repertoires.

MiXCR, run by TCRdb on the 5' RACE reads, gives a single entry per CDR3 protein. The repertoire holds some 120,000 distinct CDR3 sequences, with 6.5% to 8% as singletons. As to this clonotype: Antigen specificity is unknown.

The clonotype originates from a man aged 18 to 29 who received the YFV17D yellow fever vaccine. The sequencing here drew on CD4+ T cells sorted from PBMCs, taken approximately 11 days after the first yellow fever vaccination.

The CDR3 reads CAMSPVSTGTDNTEAFF. CDR3 in DNA: TGTGCCATGAGCCCCGTCTCAACCGGGACAGACAACACTGAAGCTTTCTTT. V is TRBV5-2 and J is TRBJ1-1; no DNA check was done on the table's D call, TRBD1. TRBV5-2 is termed a pseudogene. This CDR3 has 17 residues.